This T cell receptor (beta chain) was identified during a study of CD8 T cell repertoires and HIV-1 epitope variants. Whole-study context: T cells were stimulated with Twenty-five Gag and Nef peptides separately. Tested: three Gag epitope families, Nef HW9 and YT9. Autologous T cell-negative cells served as antigen-presenting cells in equal numbers. Study-wide points: Nef KF9 drew roughly 5 clonotypes and HW9 one, without TAALDMSHF responses.

Germline loops: CDR1 GTSNPN, CDR2 SVGIG (reference sequence). The CDR3 length is 14 residues. J was trimmed by 8 bases and V by 3 bases; bases with no gene match: 8. This clone occurred a few times. Its specificity is not known. The protocol was immunoSEQ multiplex PCR, while the TCRdb copy is restricted to in-frame clones and leaves out a portion. The table records 6,000 or so clones, 60% to 70% of them present only once. V is TRBV30 and J is TRBJ2-1, with 9 nucleotides matching TRBD2. The material sequenced was cultured CD8+ T cells derived from PBMCs. The receptor was derived from a male donor with HIV. The CDR3 here is CAWREPGLAHEQFF. CDR3 nucleotides: TGTGCCTGGAGGGAACCGGGACTAGCTCATGAGCAGTTCTTC.